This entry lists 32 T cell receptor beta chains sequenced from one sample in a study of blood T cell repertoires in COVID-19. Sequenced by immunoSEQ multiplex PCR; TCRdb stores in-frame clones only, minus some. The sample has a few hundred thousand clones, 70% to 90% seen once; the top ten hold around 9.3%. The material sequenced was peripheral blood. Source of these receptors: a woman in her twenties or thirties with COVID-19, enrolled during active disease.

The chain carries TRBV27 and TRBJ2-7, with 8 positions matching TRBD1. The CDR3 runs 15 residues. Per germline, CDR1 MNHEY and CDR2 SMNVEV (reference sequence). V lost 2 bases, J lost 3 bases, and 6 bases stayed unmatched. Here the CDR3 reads CASSLGQGRNYEQYF. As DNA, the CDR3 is TGTGCCAGCAGTTTAGGACAGGGTAGGAACTACGAGCAGTACTTC.

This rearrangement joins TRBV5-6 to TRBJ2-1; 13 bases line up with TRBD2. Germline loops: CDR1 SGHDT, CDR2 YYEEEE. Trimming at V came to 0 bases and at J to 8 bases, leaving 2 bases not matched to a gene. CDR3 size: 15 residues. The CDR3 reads CASSLVLAGGHEQFF. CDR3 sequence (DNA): TGTGCCAGCAGCTTGGTACTAGCGGGAGGGCATGAGCAGTTCTTC.

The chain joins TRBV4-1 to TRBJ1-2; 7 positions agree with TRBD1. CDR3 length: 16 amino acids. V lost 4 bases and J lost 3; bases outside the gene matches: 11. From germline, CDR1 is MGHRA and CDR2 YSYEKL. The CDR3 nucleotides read TGCGCCAGCAGCCGAGGAAGCAGGGGGGAGGACTATGGCTACACCTTC. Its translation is CASSRGSRGEDYGYTF.

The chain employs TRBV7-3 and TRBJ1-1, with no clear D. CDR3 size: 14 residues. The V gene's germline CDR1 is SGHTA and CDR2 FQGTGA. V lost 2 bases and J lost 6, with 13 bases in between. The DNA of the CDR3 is TGTGCCAGCAGCTTAGATAGGTACTACCCTGAAGCTTTCTTT. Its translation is CASSLDRYYPEAFF.

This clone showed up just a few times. The CDR3 DNA is TGTGCCAGCAGCAAGGGGGACATCAATGAAAAACTGTTTTTT. Translating it yields CASSKGDINEKLFF. The rearrangement links TRBV9 to TRBJ1-4, with D possibly being TRBD1 (6 bases). The CDR3 has 14 residues. From germline, CDR1 is SGDLS and CDR2 YYNGEE. V dropped 4 bases and J dropped 5 bases, with 12 bases sitting between them. The full variable domain, its missing parts supplied by reference TRBV9 and TRBJ1-4, is DSGVTQTPKHLITATGQRVTLRCSPRSGDLSVYWYQQSLDQGLQFLIQYYNGEERAKGNILERFSAQQFPDLHSELNLSSLELGDSALYFCASSKGDINEKLFFGSGTQLSVL.

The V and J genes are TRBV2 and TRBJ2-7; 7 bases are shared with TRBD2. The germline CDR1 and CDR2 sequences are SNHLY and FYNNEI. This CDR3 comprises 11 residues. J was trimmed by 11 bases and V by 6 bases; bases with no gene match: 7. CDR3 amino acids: CASSFSGVKYF. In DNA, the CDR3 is TGTGCCAGCAGCTTCAGCGGGGTGAAGTACTTC.

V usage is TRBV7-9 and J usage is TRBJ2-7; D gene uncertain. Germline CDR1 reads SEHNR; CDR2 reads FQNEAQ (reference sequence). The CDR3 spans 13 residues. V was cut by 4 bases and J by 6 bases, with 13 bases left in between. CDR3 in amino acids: CASSSSLGSEQYF. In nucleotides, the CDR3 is TGTGCCAGCAGCTCCTCATTGGGCAGCGAGCAGTACTTC.

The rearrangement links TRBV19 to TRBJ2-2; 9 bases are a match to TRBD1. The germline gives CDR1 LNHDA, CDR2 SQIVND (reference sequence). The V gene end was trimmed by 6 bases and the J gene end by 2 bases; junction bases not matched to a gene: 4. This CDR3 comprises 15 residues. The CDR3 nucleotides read TGTGCCAGTAGGATGGACAGGGGCAACACCGGGGAGCTGTTTTTT. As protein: CASRMDRGNTGELFF. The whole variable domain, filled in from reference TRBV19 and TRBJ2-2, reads DGGITQSPKYLFRKEGQNVTLSCEQNLNHDAMYWYRQDPGQGLRLIYYSQIVNDFQKGDIAEGYSVSREKKESFPLTVTSAQKNPTAFYLCASRMDRGNTGELFFGEGSRLTVL.

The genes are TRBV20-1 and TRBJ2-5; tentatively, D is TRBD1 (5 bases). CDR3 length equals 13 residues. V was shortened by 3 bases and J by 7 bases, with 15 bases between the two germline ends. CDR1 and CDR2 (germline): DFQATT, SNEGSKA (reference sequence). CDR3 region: CSASFTGPGTQYF. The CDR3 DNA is TGCAGTGCTAGTTTTACAGGACCGGGGACCCAGTACTTC.

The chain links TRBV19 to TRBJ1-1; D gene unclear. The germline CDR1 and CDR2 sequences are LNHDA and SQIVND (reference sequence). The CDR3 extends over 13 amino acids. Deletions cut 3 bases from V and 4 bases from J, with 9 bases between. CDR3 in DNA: TGTGCCAGTAGTATGGGCGAGGGCACTGAAGCTTTCTTT. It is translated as CASSMGEGTEAFF.

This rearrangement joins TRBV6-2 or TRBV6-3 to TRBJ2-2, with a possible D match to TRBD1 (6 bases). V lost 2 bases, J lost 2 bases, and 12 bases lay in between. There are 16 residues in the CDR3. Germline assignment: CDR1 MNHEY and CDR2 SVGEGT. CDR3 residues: CASSYVQGINTGELFF. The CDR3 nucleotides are TGTGCCAGCAGTTACGTTCAGGGGATAAACACCGGGGAGCTGTTTTTT.

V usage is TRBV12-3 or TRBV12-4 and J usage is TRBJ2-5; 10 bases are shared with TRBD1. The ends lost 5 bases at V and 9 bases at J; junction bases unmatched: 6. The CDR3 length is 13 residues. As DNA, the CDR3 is TGTGCCAGCAGTCAAGGGACAGGGGTTGCCCAGTACTTC. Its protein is CASSQGTGVAQYF.

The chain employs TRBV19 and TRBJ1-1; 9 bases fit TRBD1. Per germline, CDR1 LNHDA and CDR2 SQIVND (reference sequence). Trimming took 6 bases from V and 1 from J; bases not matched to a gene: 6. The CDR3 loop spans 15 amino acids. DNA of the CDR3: TGTGCCAGTAGAGGACAGGGGCCCAGGAACACTGAAGCTTTCTTT. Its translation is CASRGQGPRNTEAFF.

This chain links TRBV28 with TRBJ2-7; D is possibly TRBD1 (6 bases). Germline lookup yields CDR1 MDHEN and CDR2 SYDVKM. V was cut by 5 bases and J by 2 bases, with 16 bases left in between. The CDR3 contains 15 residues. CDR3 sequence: CASSRYGTPAYEQYF. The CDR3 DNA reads TGTGCCAGCAGTCGTTACGGGACACCAGCCTACGAGCAGTACTTC.

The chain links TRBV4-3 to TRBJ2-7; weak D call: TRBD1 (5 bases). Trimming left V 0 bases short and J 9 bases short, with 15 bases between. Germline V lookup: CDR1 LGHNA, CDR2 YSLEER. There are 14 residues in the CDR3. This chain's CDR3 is CASSQDQVARVQYF. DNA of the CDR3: TGCGCCAGCAGCCAAGATCAGGTAGCCAGGGTGCAGTACTTC.

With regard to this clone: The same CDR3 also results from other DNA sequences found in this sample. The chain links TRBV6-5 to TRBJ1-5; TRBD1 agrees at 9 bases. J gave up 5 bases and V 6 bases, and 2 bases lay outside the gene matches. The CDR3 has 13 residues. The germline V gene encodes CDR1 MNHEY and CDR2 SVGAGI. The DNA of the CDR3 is TGTGCCAGCAGCCGGGACAGGGATCAGCCCCAGCATTTT. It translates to CASSRDRDQPQHF.

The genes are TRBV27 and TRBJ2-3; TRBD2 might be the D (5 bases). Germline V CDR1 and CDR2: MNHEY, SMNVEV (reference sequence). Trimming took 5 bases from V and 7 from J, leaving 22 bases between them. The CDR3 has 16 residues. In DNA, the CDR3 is TGTGCCAGCAGTCCTCTTCTAGCTATGCAATCAAATACGCAGTATTTT. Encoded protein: CASSPLLAMQSNTQYF.

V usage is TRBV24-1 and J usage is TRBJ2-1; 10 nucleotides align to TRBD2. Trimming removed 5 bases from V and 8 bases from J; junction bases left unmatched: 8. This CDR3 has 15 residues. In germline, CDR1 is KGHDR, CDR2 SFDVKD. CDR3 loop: CATSVFKGTSDEQFF. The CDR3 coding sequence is TGTGCCACCAGTGTCTTCAAGGGGACTAGCGATGAGCAGTTCTTC.

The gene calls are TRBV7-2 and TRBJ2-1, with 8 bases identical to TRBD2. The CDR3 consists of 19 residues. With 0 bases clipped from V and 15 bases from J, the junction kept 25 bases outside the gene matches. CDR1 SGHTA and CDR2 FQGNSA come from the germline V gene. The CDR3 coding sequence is TGTGCCAGCAGCTTAGCGGGAGGGTCGGGACTAGTGAAAACCCCTAAACGGTTCTTC. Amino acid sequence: CASSLAGGSGLVKTPKRFF.

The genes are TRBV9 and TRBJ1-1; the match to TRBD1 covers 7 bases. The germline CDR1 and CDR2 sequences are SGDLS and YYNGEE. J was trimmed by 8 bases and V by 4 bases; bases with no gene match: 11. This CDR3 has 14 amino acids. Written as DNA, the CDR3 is TGTGCCAGCAGCCCCAGTCCCCAACAGGGGGAAGCTTTCTTT. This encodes CASSPSPQQGEAFF.

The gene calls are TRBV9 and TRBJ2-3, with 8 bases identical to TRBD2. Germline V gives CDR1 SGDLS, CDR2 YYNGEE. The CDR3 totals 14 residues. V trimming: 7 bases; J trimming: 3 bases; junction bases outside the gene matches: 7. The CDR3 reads CASGFGGATDTQYF. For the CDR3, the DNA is TGTGCCAGCGGGTTCGGGGGGGCGACAGATACGCAGTATTTT.

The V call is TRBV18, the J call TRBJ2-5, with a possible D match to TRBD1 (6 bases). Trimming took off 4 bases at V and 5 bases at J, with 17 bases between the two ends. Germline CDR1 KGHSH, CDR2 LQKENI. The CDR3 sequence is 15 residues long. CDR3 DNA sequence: TGTGCCAGCTCACAGAGGACAGATTACCGGGAGACCCAGTACTTC. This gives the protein CASSQRTDYRETQYF.

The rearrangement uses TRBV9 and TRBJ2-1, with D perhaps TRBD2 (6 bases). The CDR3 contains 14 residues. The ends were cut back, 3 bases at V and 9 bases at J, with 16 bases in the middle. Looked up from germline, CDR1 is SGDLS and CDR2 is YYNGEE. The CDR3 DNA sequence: TGTGCCAGCAGCGCAGGCCCGGGAGTTAGTGAGCAGTTCTTC. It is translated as CASSAGPGVSEQFF.

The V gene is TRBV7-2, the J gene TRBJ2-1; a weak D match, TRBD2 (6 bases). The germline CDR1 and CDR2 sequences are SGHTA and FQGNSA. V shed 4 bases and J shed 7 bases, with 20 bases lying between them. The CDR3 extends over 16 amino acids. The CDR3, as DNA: TGTGCCAGCAGCTCTTGGGACTTCCGGTGGGGGAATGAGCAGTTCTTC. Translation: CASSSWDFRWGNEQFF.

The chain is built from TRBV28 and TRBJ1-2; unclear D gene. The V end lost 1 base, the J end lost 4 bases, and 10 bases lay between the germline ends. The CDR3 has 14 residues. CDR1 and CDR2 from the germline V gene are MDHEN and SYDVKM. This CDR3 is CASSLSISGYGYTF. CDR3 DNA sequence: TGTGCCAGCAGTTTATCCATTTCGGGCTATGGCTACACCTTC.

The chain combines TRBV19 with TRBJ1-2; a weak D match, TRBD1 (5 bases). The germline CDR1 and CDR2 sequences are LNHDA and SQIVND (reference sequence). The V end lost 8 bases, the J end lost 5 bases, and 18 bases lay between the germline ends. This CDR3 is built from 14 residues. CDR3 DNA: TGTGCCAGTTGTCCAACAGGTACCGTTTATGGCTACACCTTC. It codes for CASCPTGTVYGYTF.

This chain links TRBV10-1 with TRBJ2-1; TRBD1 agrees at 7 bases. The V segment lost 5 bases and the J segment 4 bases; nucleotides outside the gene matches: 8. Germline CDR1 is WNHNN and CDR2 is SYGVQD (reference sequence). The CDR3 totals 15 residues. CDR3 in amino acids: CASSPGRTGYNEQFF. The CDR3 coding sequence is TGCGCCAGCAGTCCCGGAAGGACAGGATACAATGAGCAGTTCTTC.

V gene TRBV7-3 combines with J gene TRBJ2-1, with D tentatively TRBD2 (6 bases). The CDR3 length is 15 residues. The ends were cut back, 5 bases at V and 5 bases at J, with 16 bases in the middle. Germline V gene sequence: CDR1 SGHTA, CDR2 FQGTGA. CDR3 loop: CASSRRSGADNEQFF. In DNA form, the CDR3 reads TGTGCCAGCAGCCGGAGGTCGGGAGCCGACAATGAGCAGTTCTTC.

As DNA, the CDR3 is TGCAGCGTCGCCGAGACAGCCGCCGACGAGCAGTACTTC. Residues: CSVAETAADEQYF. This chain joins TRBV29-1 and TRBJ2-7; tentatively, D is TRBD1 (5 bases). Trimming removed 6 bases from V and 5 bases from J, with 17 bases in between. Germline V gene lookup returns CDR1 SQVTM and CDR2 ANQGSEA. The CDR3 length is 13 residues.

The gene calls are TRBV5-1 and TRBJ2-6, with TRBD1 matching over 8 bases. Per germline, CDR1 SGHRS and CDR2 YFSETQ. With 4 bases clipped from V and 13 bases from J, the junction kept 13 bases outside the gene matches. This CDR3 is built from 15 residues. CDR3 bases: TGCGCCAGCAGCCCCGGACAGGGAGCTCGGATAGTCCTGACTTTC. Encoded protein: CASSPGQGARIVLTF.

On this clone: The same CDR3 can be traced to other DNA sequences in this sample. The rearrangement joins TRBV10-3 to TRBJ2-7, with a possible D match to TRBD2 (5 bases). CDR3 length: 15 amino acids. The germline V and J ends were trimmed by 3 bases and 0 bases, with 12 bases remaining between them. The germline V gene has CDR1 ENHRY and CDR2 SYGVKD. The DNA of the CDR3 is TGTGCCATCAGTGAACGCGCCAGCGGCTCCTACGAGCAGTACTTC. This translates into CAISERASGSYEQYF.

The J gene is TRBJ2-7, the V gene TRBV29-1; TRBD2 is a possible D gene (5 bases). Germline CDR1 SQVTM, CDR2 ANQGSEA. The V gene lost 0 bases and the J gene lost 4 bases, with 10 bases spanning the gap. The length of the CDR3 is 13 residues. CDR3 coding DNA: TGCAGCGTTGAAGAGGGTGAGGGATACGAGCAGTACTTC. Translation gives CSVEEGEGYEQYF.